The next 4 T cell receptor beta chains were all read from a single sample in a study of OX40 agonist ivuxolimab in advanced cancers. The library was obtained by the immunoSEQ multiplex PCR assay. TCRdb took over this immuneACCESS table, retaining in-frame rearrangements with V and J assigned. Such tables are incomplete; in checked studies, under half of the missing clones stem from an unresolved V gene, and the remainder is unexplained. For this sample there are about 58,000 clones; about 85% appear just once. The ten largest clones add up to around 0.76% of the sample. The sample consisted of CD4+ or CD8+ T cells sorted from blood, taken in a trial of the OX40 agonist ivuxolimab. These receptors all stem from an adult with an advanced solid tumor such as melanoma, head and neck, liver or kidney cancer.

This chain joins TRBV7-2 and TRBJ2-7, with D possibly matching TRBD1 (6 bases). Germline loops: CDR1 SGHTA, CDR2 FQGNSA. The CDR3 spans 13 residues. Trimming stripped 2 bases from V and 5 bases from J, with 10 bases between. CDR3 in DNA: TGTGCCAGCAGCTTAAACAGGGTCAACGAGCAGTACTTC. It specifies CASSLNRVNEQYF.

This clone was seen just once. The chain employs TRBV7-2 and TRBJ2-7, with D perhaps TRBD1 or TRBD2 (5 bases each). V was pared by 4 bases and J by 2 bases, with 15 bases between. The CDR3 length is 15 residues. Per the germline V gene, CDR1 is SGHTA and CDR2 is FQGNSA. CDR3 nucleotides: TGTGCCAGCAGCTACGGGGCCACCCCCACCTACGAGCAGTACTTC. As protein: CASSYGATPTYEQYF.

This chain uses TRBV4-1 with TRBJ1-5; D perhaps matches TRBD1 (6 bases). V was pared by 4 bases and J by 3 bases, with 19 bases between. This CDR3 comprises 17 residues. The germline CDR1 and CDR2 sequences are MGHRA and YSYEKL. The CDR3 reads CASSRTALRGPNQPQHF. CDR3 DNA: TGCGCCAGCAGCCGTACGGCCCTCAGGGGTCCCAATCAGCCCCAGCATTTT.

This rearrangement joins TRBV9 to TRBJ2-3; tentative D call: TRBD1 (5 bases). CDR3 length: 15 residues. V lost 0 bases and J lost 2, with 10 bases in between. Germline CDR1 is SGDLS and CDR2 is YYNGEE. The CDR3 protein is CASSVEGNPTDTQYF. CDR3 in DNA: TGTGCCAGCAGCGTAGAGGGGAACCCCACAGATACGCAGTATTTT.